These 7 T cell receptor beta chains were all obtained from the same sample, sequenced in a study of regulatory T cells in long-lasting Graves disease. Combining iRepertoire HTBI primers with Arm-PCR of CDR3 regions, the authors built TCR beta libraries. Via MiXCR, TCRdb re-called the multiplex PCR reads, giving one row per CDR3 protein. Of about 540,000 distinct CDR3 sequences listed, 13% were seen once; the top ten hold approximately 9.3%. As to time point: newly diagnosed GD, antithyroid drugs for less than 3 months. The TCR library used RNA extracted from PBMCs. The sample was also linked to a second study, of T cells in Graves' hyperthyroidism and ophthalmopathy.

The specimen comprised peripheral blood mononuclear cells (PBMCs), sampled at new diagnosis, from a patient treated with antithyroid drugs. Source of these receptors: a man aged 25 to 45 with Graves disease.

This clonotype was detected ten times or more. The chain joins TRBV2 to TRBJ2-1; 7 nucleotides agree with TRBD1. The CDR3 extends over 12 amino acids. The junction had 3 bases not matched to a gene; V was cut back by 8 bases and J by 5 bases. Germline V CDR1 and CDR2: SNHLY, FYNNEI. The CDR3 DNA sequence: TGTGCCAGCGGGACAGACAACAATGAGCAGTTCTTC. As protein: CASGTDNNEQFF.

A few counts support this clonotype. A far bigger clonotype differs at one base, so this is likely a read error. The chain carries TRBV5-6 and TRBJ2-7; no clear D. The CDR3 is 11 amino acids. The V gene lost 4 bases and the J gene lost 2 bases, with 4 bases spanning the gap. Germline assignment: CDR1 SGHDT and CDR2 YYEEEE. In nucleotides, the CDR3 is TGTGCCAGCAGCATAGCCTACGAGCAGTACTTC. Protein sequence: CASSIAYEQYF.

Many counts were recorded for this clonotype. This chain uses TRBV19 with TRBJ2-7, with D tentatively TRBD1 (7 bases). The CDR3 is 13 amino acids. Germline V gene data show CDR1 as LNHDA and CDR2 as SQIVND (reference sequence). With 5 bases removed from V and 7 bases from J, the gap between germline ends came to 15 bases. As DNA, the CDR3 is TGTGCCAGTAGTGCGTCCAGGGGGGATGAGCAGTACTTC. It translates to CASSASRGDEQYF.

This clonotype was recorded a few times. The CDR3 DNA is TGTGCCAACTCGGGACAGACCAATTCACCCCTCCACTTT. It translates to CANSGQTNSPLHF. The rearrangement joins TRBV10-3 to TRBJ1-6; 7 nucleotides line up with TRBD1. The V segment lost 10 bases and the J segment 7 bases; nucleotides outside the gene matches: 7. The CDR3 consists of 13 residues. Germline CDR1 is ENHRY and CDR2 is SYGVKD.

This chain connects TRBV2 to TRBJ1-6; D is perhaps TRBD1 (5 bases). The V gene's germline CDR1 is SNHLY and CDR2 FYNNEI. This CDR3 comprises 14 residues. V shed 7 bases and J shed 2 bases, with 9 bases lying between them. In nucleotides, the CDR3 is TGTGCCAGCAATGTACAGGCCTATAATTCACCCCTCCACTTT. Translated, it gives CASNVQAYNSPLHF.

This clonotype was seen a handful of times. The V call is TRBV6-1, the J call TRBJ1-3; D remains unclear. CDR1 is MNHNS and CDR2 is SASEGT in the germline V gene. Trimming pared 5 bases from V and 0 bases from J, leaving 11 bases between. The CDR3 totals 15 residues. The CDR3 protein is CASSTLGISGNTIYF. For the CDR3, the DNA is TGTGCCAGCAGTACCCTGGGGATCTCTGGAAACACCATATATTTT.

This clonotype was found a few times. The chain links TRBV29-1 to TRBJ2-1, with 9 bases lining up with TRBD2. The CDR3 is 14 amino acids. V was pared by 3 bases and J by 9 bases, with 9 bases of the junction left unmatched. Germline-derived CDR1 and CDR2 are SQVTM and ANQGSEA. The CDR3 DNA reads TGCAGCGTTGAGACTAGCGGAAGACAAAGTGAGCAGTTCTTC. Its translation is CSVETSGRQSEQFF.